These T cell receptor beta chains were read from a single sample in a study of cytomegalovirus exposure and HLA in healthy donors. The data were produced by immunoSEQ multiplex PCR, yet TCRdb's version contains in-frame clones alone and is incomplete. This sample has 150,000 to 200,000 clones, with 65% to 90% found just once. Sequencing used PBMCs. The receptors here all came from a woman aged 45-59 years in good health and CMV-seronegative. CDR3s include the opening cysteine and the closing phenylalanine or tryptophan. The order of the fields is CDR3 protein, CDR3 DNA, J gene, CDR3 length, D gene, clone size, V gene. D genes are given only for firm matches. Where a row states a size, it is once, few, many or the class of an expanded clone; other rows omit it.

CDR3aa: CASRSNYGYTF
CDR3nt: TGTGCCAGCAGGAGTAACTATGGCTACACCTTC
j_gene: TRBJ1-2
len: 11
d_gene: -
abundance: -
v_gene: TRBV6-1

CDR3aa: CASRTGAYYGYTF
CDR3nt: TGTGCCAGCAGGACAGGGGCTTACTATGGCTACACCTTC
j_gene: TRBJ1-2
len: 13
d_gene: TRBD1
abundance: -
v_gene: TRBV27

CDR3aa: CASSQDSDRVPTYEQYF
CDR3nt: TGCGCCAGCAGCCAAGATTCAGACAGGGTCCCCACCTACGAGCAGTACTTC
j_gene: TRBJ2-7
len: 17
d_gene: TRBD1
abundance: -
v_gene: TRBV4-1

CDR3aa: CASSSQGQVSNQPQHF
CDR3nt: TGTGCCAGCAGCTCACAGGGCCAGGTTAGCAATCAGCCCCAGCATTTT
j_gene: TRBJ1-5
len: 16
d_gene: -
abundance: few
v_gene: TRBV7-8

CDR3aa: CASSLAGVGSQPQHF
CDR3nt: TGTGCCAGCAGTTTAGCCGGGGTAGGTAGTCAGCCCCAGCATTTT
j_gene: TRBJ1-5
len: 15
d_gene: -
abundance: -
v_gene: TRBV28

CDR3aa: CASSVTGLSQPQHF
CDR3nt: TGTGCCAGCAGCGTCACAGGGCTTAGTCAGCCCCAGCATTTT
j_gene: TRBJ1-5
len: 14
d_gene: -
abundance: -
v_gene: TRBV6-4

CDR3aa: CSSSLDINTGELFF
CDR3nt: TGTTCCAGCAGCTTAGATATCAACACCGGGGAGCTGTTTTTT
j_gene: TRBJ2-2
len: 14
d_gene: -
abundance: -
v_gene: TRBV7-9

CDR3aa: CASSDSSGSYNEQFF
CDR3nt: TGTGCCAGCAGTGACTCGAGTGGGAGTTACAATGAGCAGTTCTTC
j_gene: TRBJ2-1
len: 15
d_gene: -
abundance: -
v_gene: TRBV6-4

CDR3aa: CAWSVVGGGAFF
CDR3nt: TGTGCCTGGAGTGTGGTAGGGGGTGGTGCTTTCTTT
j_gene: TRBJ1-1
len: 12
d_gene: -
abundance: -
v_gene: TRBV30

CDR3aa: CASGLKAGGRGEQFF
CDR3nt: TGTGCTAGTGGTTTGAAGGCTGGGGGGAGAGGTGAGCAGTTCTTC
j_gene: TRBJ2-1
len: 15
d_gene: -
abundance: -
v_gene: TRBV12-5

CDR3aa: CASSSRDSEAFF
CDR3nt: TGTGCCAGCAGCAGCCGGGACAGTGAAGCTTTCTTT
j_gene: TRBJ1-1
len: 12
d_gene: TRBD1
abundance: -
v_gene: TRBV6-5

CDR3aa: CAIIQDYREREVCEQYF
CDR3nt: TGTGCCATCATTCAGGATTATCGGGAGCGGGAGGTCTGCGAGCAGTACTTC
j_gene: TRBJ2-7
len: 17
d_gene: TRBD2
abundance: -
v_gene: TRBV10-3

CDR3aa: CAWKHYEQYF
CDR3nt: TGTGCCTGGAAACACTACGAGCAGTACTTC
j_gene: TRBJ2-7
len: 10
d_gene: -
abundance: -
v_gene: TRBV30

CDR3aa: CASSLEHRGTEAFF
CDR3nt: TGTGCCAGCAGCTTAGAACACCGAGGTACTGAAGCTTTCTTT
j_gene: TRBJ1-1
len: 14
d_gene: -
abundance: -
v_gene: TRBV7-2

CDR3aa: CASEDRGGEAFF
CDR3nt: TGTGCCAGTGAGGACAGGGGCGGTGAAGCTTTCTTT
j_gene: TRBJ1-1
len: 12
d_gene: TRBD1
abundance: -
v_gene: TRBV19

CDR3aa: CASSLGSWDSESYEQYF
CDR3nt: TGCGCCAGCAGCTTGGGATCCTGGGACAGCGAGTCCTACGAGCAGTACTTC
j_gene: TRBJ2-7
len: 17
d_gene: TRBD1
abundance: -
v_gene: TRBV5-1

CDR3aa: CASSPRLATDTQYF
CDR3nt: TGTGCCAGCAGCCCCCGACTAGCAACAGATACGCAGTATTTT
j_gene: TRBJ2-3
len: 14
d_gene: TRBD2
abundance: -
v_gene: TRBV9

CDR3aa: CASSPLSDRGSYEQYF
CDR3nt: TGTGCCAGCTCACCCCTCTCGGACAGGGGCTCCTACGAGCAGTACTTC
j_gene: TRBJ2-7
len: 16
d_gene: TRBD1
abundance: -
v_gene: TRBV18

CDR3aa: CASRPDSEAGANVLTF
CDR3nt: TGTGCCAGCCGCCCGGACTCCGAGGCTGGGGCCAACGTCCTGACTTTC
j_gene: TRBJ2-6
len: 16
d_gene: -
abundance: -
v_gene: TRBV7-2

CDR3aa: CASSPGKSGSWDEQFF
CDR3nt: TGTGCCAGCTCCCCCGGAAAGAGCGGGAGTTGGGATGAGCAGTTCTTC
j_gene: TRBJ2-1
len: 16
d_gene: TRBD2
abundance: once
v_gene: TRBV7-6

CDR3aa: CASRPTAPPDTQYF
CDR3nt: TGTGCCAGCAGGCCGACAGCTCCCCCAGATACGCAGTATTTT
j_gene: TRBJ2-3
len: 14
d_gene: -
abundance: -
v_gene: TRBV28

CDR3aa: CASNIRGEQYF
CDR3nt: TGTGCCAGCAATATCAGGGGCGAGCAGTACTTC
j_gene: TRBJ2-7
len: 11
d_gene: -
abundance: -
v_gene: TRBV28

CDR3aa: CASSSQGFEQYF
CDR3nt: TGTGCCAGCAGCTCCCAGGGTTTCGAGCAGTACTTC
j_gene: TRBJ2-7
len: 12
d_gene: -
abundance: -
v_gene: TRBV7-2

CDR3aa: CASRVSSTGELFF
CDR3nt: TGTGCCAGCAGGGTATCGAGCACCGGGGAGCTGTTTTTT
j_gene: TRBJ2-2
len: 13
d_gene: -
abundance: once
v_gene: TRBV25-1

CDR3aa: CAISEWATQEVGNTIYF
CDR3nt: TGTGCCATCAGTGAGTGGGCAACACAGGAAGTTGGAAACACCATATATTTT
j_gene: TRBJ1-3
len: 17
d_gene: -
abundance: -
v_gene: TRBV10-3

CDR3aa: CASNLTGTPAFF
CDR3nt: TGTGCCAGCAACCTCACCGGGACACCAGCTTTCTTT
j_gene: TRBJ1-1
len: 12
d_gene: -
abundance: -
v_gene: TRBV7-9

CDR3aa: CASSLVAAGVGEQYF
CDR3nt: TGTGCCAGCAGCTTGGTTGCAGCGGGAGTGGGCGAGCAGTACTTC
j_gene: TRBJ2-7
len: 15
d_gene: TRBD2
abundance: -
v_gene: TRBV5-4

CDR3aa: CASGQGASGANVLTF
CDR3nt: TGTGCCAGCGGACAGGGGGCATCTGGGGCCAACGTCCTGACTTTC
j_gene: TRBJ2-6
len: 15
d_gene: TRBD1
abundance: -
v_gene: TRBV14

CDR3aa: CASSRQGGTDTQYF
CDR3nt: TGTGCCAGCAGTAGGCAGGGGGGCACAGATACGCAGTATTTT
j_gene: TRBJ2-3
len: 14
d_gene: TRBD1
abundance: -
v_gene: TRBV6-4

CDR3aa: CASSPPGLAGGPNEQYF
CDR3nt: TGTGCCAGCAGTCCGCCGGGACTAGCGGGAGGGCCGAACGAGCAGTACTTC
j_gene: TRBJ2-7
len: 17
d_gene: TRBD2
abundance: -
v_gene: TRBV28

CDR3aa: CASSKGTGIGETQYF
CDR3nt: TGTGCCAGCAGCAAAGGGACAGGGATTGGAGAGACCCAGTACTTC
j_gene: TRBJ2-5
len: 15
d_gene: TRBD1
abundance: -
v_gene: TRBV11-3

CDR3aa: CAWRGQGVPHAEAFF
CDR3nt: TGTGCCTGGAGAGGACAGGGCGTCCCCCACGCTGAAGCTTTCTTT
j_gene: TRBJ1-1
len: 15
d_gene: TRBD1
abundance: -
v_gene: TRBV30

CDR3aa: CASSVVREKNEQYF
CDR3nt: TGTGCCAGCAGCGTAGTGCGGGAGAAGAACGAGCAGTACTTC
j_gene: TRBJ2-7
len: 14
d_gene: TRBD2
abundance: -
v_gene: TRBV9

CDR3aa: CASSLSTFGTDTQYF
CDR3nt: TGTGCCAGCAGTTTATCGACCTTCGGGACAGATACGCAGTATTTT
j_gene: TRBJ2-3
len: 15
d_gene: -
abundance: -
v_gene: TRBV28

CDR3aa: CASSQLDSILNEQFF
CDR3nt: TGTGCCAGCTCACAGCTCGACAGCATCCTCAATGAGCAGTTCTTC
j_gene: TRBJ2-1
len: 15
d_gene: -
abundance: -
v_gene: TRBV18

CDR3aa: CASSLSGDRAGSYNEQFF
CDR3nt: TGTGCCAGCAGTTTAAGTGGCGACAGGGCGGGCTCCTACAATGAGCAGTTCTTC
j_gene: TRBJ2-1
len: 18
d_gene: TRBD1
abundance: once
v_gene: TRBV27

CDR3aa: CASSSMSALSGANVLTF
CDR3nt: TGTGCCAGCAGCTCAATGAGTGCGCTTTCGGGGGCCAACGTCCTGACTTTC
j_gene: TRBJ2-6
len: 17
d_gene: -
abundance: -
v_gene: TRBV11-2

CDR3aa: CASRTGTSGTDTQYF
CDR3nt: TGTGCCAGCAGAACCGGGACTAGCGGCACAGATACGCAGTATTTT
j_gene: TRBJ2-3
len: 15
d_gene: TRBD2
abundance: few
v_gene: TRBV28

CDR3aa: CASSTTGWQPQHF
CDR3nt: TGTGCCAGCAGTACCACGGGATGGCAGCCCCAGCATTTT
j_gene: TRBJ1-5
len: 13
d_gene: -
abundance: -
v_gene: TRBV6-5

CDR3aa: CASSVRESYGYTF
CDR3nt: TGTGCCAGTAGTGTCCGGGAGAGCTATGGCTACACCTTC
j_gene: TRBJ1-2
len: 13
d_gene: -
abundance: -
v_gene: TRBV19

CDR3aa: CSVDGLAEETQYF
CDR3nt: TGCAGCGTTGATGGGTTAGCGGAAGAGACCCAGTACTTC
j_gene: TRBJ2-5
len: 13
d_gene: -
abundance: once
v_gene: TRBV29-1